This TCR beta chain was identified in a study of T cells in localized non-small cell lung cancer. General study points: The tumor had only one region sequenced, so heterogeneity remains possible. Adjacent lung was found to contain a median approximately 60 of the top 100 tumor clones. Adjacent uninvolved lung had the highest clonality, suggesting focused antigen responses.

Some clones are missing from TCRdb's copy, which holds only in-frame ones; the method was immunoSEQ multiplex PCR. The sample lists approximately 30,000 clones; nearly 80% were seen once. Trimming took 0 bases from V and 0 from J, leaving 12 bases between them. The CDR3 is made up of 16 amino acids. Germline loops: CDR1 SGHDT, CDR2 YYEEEE. This clone has only one observation. The antigen is unknown. The sequencing here drew on peripheral blood, taken before any cancer treatment. This sequence was found in a male donor older than 55 with stage II squamous cell lung carcinoma. The chain links TRBV5-6 to TRBJ1-1; D is possibly TRBD1 (5 bases). The CDR3, as DNA: TGTGCCAGCAGCTTGGATCAGGGTACCATGAACACTGAAGCTTTCTTT. Amino acids: CASSLDQGTMNTEAFF.